This T cell receptor beta chain was captured by sequencing in a study of blood T cell repertoires in COVID-19. The wider study: The United States, Italy and Spain provided the acute and convalescent COVID-19 samples. Sample material is recorded as cDNA or gDNA derived from T cells, B-cell-depleted T cells, or PBMCs.

Profiling relied on immunoSEQ multiplex PCR, and the TCRdb table lists in-frame clones only, not all of them. Among about 120,000 clones listed, around four fifths were seen once. The specimen was peripheral blood. The source is a human donor in a cohort sampled during active COVID-19.

CDR3 protein: CASSSMTAAYGYTF. Here the CDR3 DNA reads TGTGCCAGCAGTTCGATGACGGCGGCCTATGGCTACACCTTC. The chain couples TRBV27 to TRBJ1-2; D uncertain. This CDR3 is 14 amino acids long. Germline CDR1 and CDR2: MNHEY and SMNVEV (reference sequence). V dropped 4 bases and J dropped 4 bases, with 13 bases sitting between them.